This T cell receptor beta chain appears in the sequencing data of a study of blood T cell repertoires in COVID-19. The overall study: Acute and convalescent COVID-19 samples came from the United States, Italy and Spain.

Trimming left V 0 bases short and J 7 bases short, with 16 bases between. Germline values: CDR1 LGHNA, CDR2 YSLEER. The CDR3 has 16 amino acids. The protocol was immunoSEQ multiplex PCR, while the TCRdb copy is restricted to in-frame clones and leaves out a portion. The sample contains about 220,000 clones, 70% to 85% of which appear only once. The chain combines TRBV4-3 with TRBJ1-5; TRBD1 might be the D (5 bases). The source material was PBMCs or T cells enriched from blood (not recorded which). The origin of this receptor is a woman aged 55-75 years who had recovered from COVID-19. Written as DNA, the CDR3 is TGCGCCAGCAGCCAAGATCTGGGGGGGTCAGGCCAGCCCCAGCATTTT. This codes for CASSQDLGGSGQPQHF.